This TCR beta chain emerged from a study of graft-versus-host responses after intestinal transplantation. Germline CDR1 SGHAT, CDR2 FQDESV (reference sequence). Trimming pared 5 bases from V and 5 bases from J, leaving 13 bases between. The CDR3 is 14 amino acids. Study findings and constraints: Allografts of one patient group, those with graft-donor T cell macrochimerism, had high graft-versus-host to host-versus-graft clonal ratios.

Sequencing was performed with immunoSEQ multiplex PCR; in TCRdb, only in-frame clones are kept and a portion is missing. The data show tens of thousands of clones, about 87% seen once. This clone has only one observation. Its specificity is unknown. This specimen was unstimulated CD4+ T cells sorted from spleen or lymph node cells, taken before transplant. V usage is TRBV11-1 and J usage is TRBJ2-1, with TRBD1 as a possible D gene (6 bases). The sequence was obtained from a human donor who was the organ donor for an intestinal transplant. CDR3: CASSLRGFHNEQFF. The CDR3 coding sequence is TGTGCCAGCAGCCTAAGGGGGTTCCACAATGAGCAGTTCTTC.